This T cell receptor beta chain was sequenced during a study of cytomegalovirus exposure and HLA in healthy donors. Study conclusions and caveats: Some TCR beta chains (roughly 150 of them) were listed as cytomegalovirus-associated.

The CDR3 length is 16 residues. V dropped 2 bases and J dropped 1 base, with 12 bases sitting between them. CDR1 is LNHDA, CDR2 SQIVND, per germline (reference sequence). Concerning this clone itself: Its antigen remains unknown.

TCRdb keeps only in-frame clones here, not all; method: immunoSEQ multiplex PCR. Among fewer than 250,000 clones listed, approximately 90% were seen once. V gene TRBV19 combines with J gene TRBJ1-5; a weak D match, TRBD1 (5 bases). Sequenced material: PBMCs. The origin of this receptor is a man aged 18 to 30 in good health and CMV-seronegative. CDR3 sequence reads: CASSIYGEGSNQPQHF. CDR3 sequence (DNA): TGTGCCAGTAGTATATACGGGGAGGGGAGCAATCAGCCCCAGCATTTT.